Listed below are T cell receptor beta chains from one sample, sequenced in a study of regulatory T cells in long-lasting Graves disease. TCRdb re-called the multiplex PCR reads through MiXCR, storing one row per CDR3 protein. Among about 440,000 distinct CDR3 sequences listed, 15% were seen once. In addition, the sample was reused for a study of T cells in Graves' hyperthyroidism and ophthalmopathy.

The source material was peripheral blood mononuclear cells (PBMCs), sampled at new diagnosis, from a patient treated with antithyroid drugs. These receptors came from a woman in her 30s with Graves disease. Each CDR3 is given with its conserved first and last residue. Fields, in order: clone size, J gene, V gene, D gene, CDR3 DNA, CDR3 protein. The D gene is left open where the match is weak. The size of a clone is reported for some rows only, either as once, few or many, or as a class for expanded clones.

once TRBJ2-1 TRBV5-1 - TGCGCCAGCGGCCGTACAAAGTCCTCCTACAATGAGCAGTTCTTC CASGRTKSSYNEQFF
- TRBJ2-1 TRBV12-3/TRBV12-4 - TGTGCCAGCAGTTTACGGGGCCCGGACGATGAGCAGTTCTTC CASSLRGPDDEQFF
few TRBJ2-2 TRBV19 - TGTGCCAGTAAATGGGCCTGGGATAACACCGGGGAGCTGTTTTTT CASKWAWDNTGELFF
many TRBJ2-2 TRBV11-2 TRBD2 TGTGCCAGCAGCTACACTAGCGGGATGATCACCGGGGAGCTGTTTTTT CASSYTSGMITGELFF
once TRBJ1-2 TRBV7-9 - TGTGCCAGCAGCCCCAGGGGCGCAGGGTATGGCTACACCTTC CASSPRGAGYGYTF
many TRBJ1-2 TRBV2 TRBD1 TGTGCCAGCAGCGGTACGGACAGGGGTCGATATGGCTACACCTTC CASSGTDRGRYGYTF
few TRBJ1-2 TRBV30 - TGTGCCTGGAGTCACCAAGCCTATGGCTACACCTTC CAWSHQAYGYTF
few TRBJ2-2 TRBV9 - TGTGCCAGCAGCGTAGATACTCCGAACACCGGGGAGCTGTTTTTT CASSVDTPNTGELFF
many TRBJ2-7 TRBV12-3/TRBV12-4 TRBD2 TGTGCCAGCAGTAGCCCCCACACCCGACCCCGGACTAGCGGCTACGAGCAGTACTTC CASSSPHTRPRTSGYEQYF
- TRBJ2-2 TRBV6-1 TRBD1 TGTGCCAGCAGGCCGTACAGGGGCTACACCGGGGAGCTGTTTTTT CASRPYRGYTGELFF
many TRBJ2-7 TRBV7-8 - TGTGCCAGCAGCCCCAAGGGGAGCGAGCAGTACTTC CASSPKGSEQYF
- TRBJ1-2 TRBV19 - TGTGCCAGTAGTTCCGGTTGGGGCGGCTATGGCTACACCTTC CASSSGWGGYGYTF
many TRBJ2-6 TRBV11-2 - TGTGCCAGCAGCAATCGGCAGGCGGAGGTCCTGACTTTC CASSNRQAEVLTF
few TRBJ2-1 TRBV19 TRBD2 TGTGCCAGTAGTATTGAGAGCGGGAGTCGGGGTGAGCAGTTCTTC CASSIESGSRGEQFF
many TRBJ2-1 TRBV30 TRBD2 TGTGCCTGGAGGGGATTTAGCGGGAGCTCCTACAATGAGCAGTTCTTC CAWRGFSGSSYNEQFF
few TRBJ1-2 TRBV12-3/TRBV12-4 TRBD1 TGTGCCAGCGCGACAGGGAGCGGTGGCTACACCTTC CASATGSGGYTF
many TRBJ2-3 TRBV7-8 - TGTGCCAGCAGCTTAGGATATTCCTACACAGATACGCAGTATTTT CASSLGYSYTDTQYF
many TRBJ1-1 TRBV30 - TGTGCCTGGAGTGTTGGGGCTATGAACACTGAAGCTTTCTTT CAWSVGAMNTEAFF
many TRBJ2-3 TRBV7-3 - TGTGCCAGCAGCTCCCAGGGACGGGCAAATACGCAGTATTTT CASSSQGRANTQYF
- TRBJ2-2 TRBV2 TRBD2 TGTGCCAGCCTTCGGGAGGGGGACACCGGGGAGCTGTTTTTT CASLREGDTGELFF
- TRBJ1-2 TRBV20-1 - TGCAGTTCCCAAAAGGGCTATGGCTACACCTTC CSSQKGYGYTF
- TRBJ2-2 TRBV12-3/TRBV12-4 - TGTGCCAGCAGTCTTACTATCCAGGGGATTGTGAACACCGGGGAGCTGTTTTTT CASSLTIQGIVNTGELFF
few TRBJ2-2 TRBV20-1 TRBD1 TGCAGTGCTAGCCCAGGGGGAACGCTCGACACCGGGGAGCTGTTTTTT CSASPGGTLDTGELFF
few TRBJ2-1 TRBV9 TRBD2 TGTGCCAGCAGCGTAGTAAAAAGCGGGAGGGTAACCTCCTCCTACAATGAGCAGTTCTTC CASSVVKSGRVTSSYNEQFF
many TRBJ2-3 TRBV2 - TGTGCCAGCAGTGAAGGACCGACCGCCTACACAGATACGCAGTATTTT CASSEGPTAYTDTQYF
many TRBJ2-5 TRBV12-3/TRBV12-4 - TGTGCCACCAGATTCGGCGGGGAAGATGTCCAGTACTTC CATRFGGEDVQYF
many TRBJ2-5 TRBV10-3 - TGTGCCATCAGTGAGGCCCCGGGGACCGAGACCCAGTACTTC CAISEAPGTETQYF
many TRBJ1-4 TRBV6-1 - TGTGCCAGCAGTGAATCGGGAGCAACTAATGAAAAACTGTTTTTT CASSESGATNEKLFF
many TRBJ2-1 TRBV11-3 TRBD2 TGTGCCAGCAGCTTGGGGACTAGCGGGATTTACAATGAGCAGTTCTTC CASSLGTSGIYNEQFF
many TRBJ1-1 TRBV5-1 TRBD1 TGCGCCAGCAGCTTGGCGGACAGGGGATGGACTGAAGCTTTCTTT CASSLADRGWTEAFF
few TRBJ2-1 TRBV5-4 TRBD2 TGTGCCAGCAGCTTGGGGACCCTGGGAGGGAGCTCCTACAATGAGCAGTTCTTC CASSLGTLGGSSYNEQFF
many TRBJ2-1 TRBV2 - TGTGCCAGCAGTGACTACGGACAGTCCTACAATGAGCAGTTCTTC CASSDYGQSYNEQFF
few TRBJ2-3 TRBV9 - TGTGCCAGCAGCGGGGGCGTCGGGGTCGGGACAGATACGCAGTATTTT CASSGGVGVGTDTQYF
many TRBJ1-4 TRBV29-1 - TGCAGCGTTGAAGAAGGGTCAGGTCATGAAAAACTGTTTTTT CSVEEGSGHEKLFF
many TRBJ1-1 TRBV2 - TGTGCCAGCATCCCTTGGGGCAGGGGTTCTGAAGCTTTCTTT CASIPWGRGSEAFF
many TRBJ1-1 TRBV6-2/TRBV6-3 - TGTGCCAGCAGTACTAACACTGAAGCTTTCTTT CASSTNTEAFF
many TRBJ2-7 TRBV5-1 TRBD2 TGCGCCAGCAGCCCAACCCGGGGAGGGCCTTTGTACGAGCAGTACTTC CASSPTRGGPLYEQYF
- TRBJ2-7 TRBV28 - TGTGCCAGCAGTTCGCCGAGGGACGAGCAGTACTTC CASSSPRDEQYF
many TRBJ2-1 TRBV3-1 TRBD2 TGTGCCAGCAGCCAAGTACTAGCGGGAGGTGAGCAGTTCTTC CASSQVLAGGEQFF
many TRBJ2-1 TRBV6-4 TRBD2 TGTGCCAGCAGTGAGGGACTAGCGGGAGACAATGAGCAGTTCTTC CASSEGLAGDNEQFF
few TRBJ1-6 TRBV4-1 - TGCGCCAGCAGCCAAGAGGTTGGGGGCAGATATTCACCCCTCCACTTT CASSQEVGGRYSPLHF
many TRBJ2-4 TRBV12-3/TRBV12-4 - TGTGCCAGCAGTTTATGGCAGGGTCGAGCCAAAAACATTCAGTACTTC CASSLWQGRAKNIQYF
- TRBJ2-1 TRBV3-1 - TGTGCCAGCAGCCAAGGGGACGCACTAAGAGGGCAGTTCTTC CASSQGDALRGQFF
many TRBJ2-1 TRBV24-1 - TGTGCCACCAGTGATTCGTGGGACGGGAGTCAGTTCTTC CATSDSWDGSQFF
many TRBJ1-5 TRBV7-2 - TGTGCCAGCAGCTTTGGAACAGGCTATAGCAATCAGCCCCAGCATTTT CASSFGTGYSNQPQHF
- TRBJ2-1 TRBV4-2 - TGTGCCAGCAGCCAAGGCAGGGGCTACGAGCAGTTCTTC CASSQGRGYEQFF
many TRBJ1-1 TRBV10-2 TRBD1 TGCGCCAGCAACCCAAGACAGGGGATGACCCACACTGAAGCTTTCTTT CASNPRQGMTHTEAFF
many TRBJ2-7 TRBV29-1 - TGCAGCGTGGGGCGGCGACTAGGGGACTACGAGCAGTACTTC CSVGRRLGDYEQYF
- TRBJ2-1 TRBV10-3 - TGTGCCATCCGCGCGGTTTCGGGGATGGGAAGCGAGCAGTTCTTC CAIRAVSGMGSEQFF